Below, 19 T cell receptor beta chains from the same sample are listed, as sequenced in a study of cytomegalovirus exposure and HLA in healthy donors. Researchers ran the PCR with 60 Vbeta and 13 Jbeta primers. Repertoires were generated with immunoSEQ multiplex PCR, while TCRdb's copy carries only in-frame clones and drops some. The table lists roughly 80,000 clones. Sequencing was carried out using PBMCs. The receptors originated from a man aged 50 or older in good health and CMV-seropositive.

The chain is built from TRBV4-1 and TRBJ2-1; TRBD2 agrees at 14 bases. V shed 4 bases and J 0 bases; nucleotides not matched to a gene: 5. CDR3 length: 18 residues. From germline, CDR1 is MGHRA and CDR2 YSYEKL. CDR3 coding DNA: TGCGCCAGCAGCCGGGGACTAGCGGGGGTACTCTCCTACAATGAGCAGTTCTTC. This sequence encodes CASSRGLAGVLSYNEQFF.

CDR3 sequence reads: CASRPNTDSLHTQYF. The CDR3 nucleotides are TGCGCCAGCAGGCCAAACACCGACAGTCTCCATACGCAGTATTTT. This chain connects TRBV5-1 to TRBJ2-3, with D possibly TRBD1 on 5 matching bases. The CDR3 contains 15 residues. Trimming stripped 5 bases from V and 7 bases from J, with 20 bases between. CDR1 and CDR2 from the germline V gene are SGHRS and YFSETQ.

The gene calls are TRBV6-1 and TRBJ2-7; D is uncertain. Between the trimmed V and J ends, which lost 4 bases and 3 bases, there was a span of 10 bases. This CDR3 contains 13 residues. The germline V gene has CDR1 MNHNS and CDR2 SASEGT. The CDR3 loop reads CASSVSPGYEQYF. Here the CDR3 DNA reads TGTGCCAGCAGTGTTAGTCCCGGCTACGAGCAGTACTTC.

The chain has TRBV5-1 and TRBJ1-1; 10 nucleotides match TRBD1. Germline CDR1 and CDR2: SGHRS and YFSETQ. Trimming at V came to 4 bases and at J to 3 bases, leaving 6 bases not matched to a gene. The CDR3 is 15 amino acids. The chain's CDR3 is CASSPRDRGYTEAFF. The CDR3 region has the DNA TGCGCCAGCAGCCCGCGGGACAGGGGATACACTGAAGCTTTCTTT.

This chain links TRBV11-2 with TRBJ1-2, with no clear D. Germline CDR1 and CDR2: SGHAT and FQNNGV. The CDR3 has 13 amino acids. The ends were cut back, 1 base at V and 2 bases at J, with 5 bases in the middle. The chain's CDR3 is CASSLGQNYGYTF. CDR3 bases: TGTGCCAGCAGCTTAGGGCAGAACTATGGCTACACCTTC.

V and J are TRBV14 and TRBJ2-7, with D hard to call. The CDR3 is made up of 13 amino acids. The germline V and J ends were trimmed by 1 base and 4 bases, with 8 bases remaining between them. Germline values: CDR1 SGHDN, CDR2 FVKESK. CDR3 residues: CASSQAPGYEQYV. In DNA form, the CDR3 reads TGTGCCAGCAGCCAAGCTCCAGGTTACGAGCAGTACGTC.

The chain recombines TRBV5-6 with TRBJ2-5; 8 nucleotides match TRBD1. This CDR3 contains 15 residues. The germline V gene encodes CDR1 SGHDT and CDR2 YYEEEE. V shed 4 bases, J shed 2 bases, and the junction held 7 bases outside the gene matches. CDR3 protein: CASSLLTGEQETQYF. CDR3 DNA: TGTGCCAGCAGCCTTCTGACAGGGGAGCAAGAGACCCAGTACTTC.

The chain couples TRBV28 to TRBJ1-1; D is ambiguous. Between the trimmed V and J ends, which lost 3 bases and 5 bases, there was a span of 7 bases. The germline CDR1 and CDR2 sequences are MDHEN and SYDVKM. This CDR3 region has 12 residues. The CDR3 region has the DNA TGTGCCAGCAGTTTGGTACGGACTGAAGCTTTCTTT. This gives the protein CASSLVRTEAFF.

The rearrangement links TRBV6-1 to TRBJ2-1, with D possibly TRBD2 on 5 matching bases. Germline V gene sequence: CDR1 MNHNS, CDR2 SASEGT. This CDR3 spans 15 amino acids. V lost 0 bases to trimming and J lost 6 bases, with 12 bases between them. CDR3 nucleotides: TGTGCCAGCAGTGAAGCTAGGGAGAGGAGCAATGAGCAGTTCTTC. Amino acids: CASSEARERSNEQFF.

This chain connects TRBV19 to TRBJ2-1; 11 bases are shared with TRBD2. The V gene's germline CDR1 is LNHDA and CDR2 SQIVND (reference sequence). Trimming took 5 bases from V and 10 from J; bases not matched to a gene: 7. This CDR3 region has 14 residues. CDR3 nucleotide sequence: TGTGCCAGTAGTGGTAGCGGGGGGGCAGGGGAGCAGTTCTTC. This gives the protein CASSGSGGAGEQFF.

The V and J genes are TRBV7-9 and TRBJ1-5; 9 bases are a match to TRBD1. The V gene's germline CDR1 is SEHNR and CDR2 FQNEAQ (reference sequence). The CDR3 runs to 13 residues. V trimming: 3 bases; J trimming: 8 bases; junction bases outside the gene matches: 2. The CDR3 bases are TGTGCCAGCAGCTTGACAGGGGGTGAGCCCCAGCATTTT. This encodes CASSLTGGEPQHF.

The chain couples TRBV5-1 to TRBJ2-5, with 10 positions matching TRBD2. CDR1 is SGHRS, CDR2 YFSETQ, per germline. V gave up 1 base and J gave up 3 bases; unmatched junction bases: 0. CDR3 length equals 14 residues. In DNA form, the CDR3 reads TGCGCCAGCAGCTTGAGCGGGGGGGAAGAGACCCAGTACTTC. Encoded protein: CASSLSGGEETQYF.

This chain joins TRBV2 and TRBJ2-7, with 7 bases matching TRBD2. The CDR3 spans 16 residues. Germline trimming cut 6 bases from V and 6 bases from J; bases unmatched to any gene: 17. Germline V gene sequence: CDR1 SNHLY, CDR2 FYNNEI. The CDR3 DNA sequence: TGTGCCAGCAGGGCTTACACTAGCGAGAGTGGGGCCGAGCAGTACTTC. It yields the protein CASRAYTSESGAEQYF.

This chain joins TRBV11-2 and TRBJ2-7; TRBD2 matches at 8 bases. The V segment lost 6 bases and the J segment 3 bases; nucleotides outside the gene matches: 13. This CDR3 spans 16 amino acids. Germline-derived CDR1 and CDR2 are SGHAT and FQNNGV. The CDR3 protein is CASSNTRAGVGYEQYF. The DNA for the CDR3 is TGTGCCAGCAGTAACACGAGAGCGGGAGTGGGCTACGAGCAGTACTTC.

The V gene is TRBV5-6, the J gene TRBJ1-1; D perhaps matches TRBD1 (6 bases). The CDR3 consists of 14 residues. In germline, CDR1 is SGHDT, CDR2 YYEEEE. The V and J ends lost 4 bases and 6 bases respectively, with 16 bases between them. CDR3 nucleotides: TGTGCCAGCAGCCACAGGGTTAGGCGCGCTGAAGCTTTCTTT. Translated: CASSHRVRRAEAFF.

As concerns this clone: Other nucleotide sequences in the sample specify the same CDR3. The rearrangement uses TRBV19 and TRBJ2-3; 7 bases are shared with TRBD2. Per germline, CDR1 LNHDA and CDR2 SQIVND (reference sequence). This CDR3 is built from 18 residues. CDR3: CVSSKLEGLAVSTDTQYF. The CDR3 DNA sequence: TGTGTATCCAGTAAGTTGGAGGGTCTAGCGGTTAGCACAGATACGCAGTATTTT.

The rearrangement joins TRBV6-1 to TRBJ2-1; D is uncertain. The CDR3 is 16 amino acids. Trimming removed 2 bases at V and 2 bases at J, with 13 bases between. CDR1 and CDR2 (germline): MNHNS, SASEGT. As DNA, the CDR3 is TGTGCCAGCAGTGAACGAGACGGTGAGGCCTACAATGAGCAGTTCTTC. It specifies CASSERDGEAYNEQFF.

The genes are TRBV6-1 and TRBJ2-7, with D perhaps TRBD1 (5 bases). Germline CDR1 reads MNHNS; CDR2 reads SASEGT. The CDR3 sequence is 15 residues long. V lost 0 bases and J 0 bases, leaving 9 bases between the germline ends. This CDR3 is CASSEAGDSSYEQYV. The CDR3 DNA reads as TGTGCCAGCAGTGAAGCTGGCGACAGCTCCTACGAGCAGTACGTC.

In DNA, the CDR3 is TGCAGCGTTGACTTGGCTGGGCTCTACAATGAGCAGTTCTTC. Translated: CSVDLAGLYNEQFF. V is TRBV29-1 and J is TRBJ2-1; no clear D. The V end lost 3 bases, the J end lost 3 bases, and 12 bases lay between the germline ends. Germline assignment: CDR1 SQVTM and CDR2 ANQGSEA. This CDR3 comprises 14 residues.